This T cell receptor beta chain was observed in a study of shared clonotypes between healthy human individuals. The wider study: CD8 memory received one plate per donor, CD8 naive two, CD4 memory three and CD4 naive three.

Points on this clone: The antigen remains unidentified.

The V segment lost 2 bases and the J segment 4 bases; nucleotides outside the gene matches: 7. The CDR3 contains 16 residues. Looked up from germline, CDR1 is MDHEN and CDR2 is SYDVKM. General study points: Non-shared clonotypes had lower generation probabilities than those shared by all four donors. Tissue TCR repertoires likely differ from these blood-only repertoires. In having few donors, the study represented limited genetic and exposure-history diversity.

The table came from immunoSEQ multiplex PCR; TCRdb's copy has only in-frame clones and leaves some out. The data show around 1.6 million clones, 95% to 99% seen once. The source of this sequence is a man aged 25 to 40 in good health. Sequencing was carried out using naive CD4+ T cells sorted from blood. Subset described: CD45RA+ positively selected. The genes are TRBV28 and TRBJ2-7; 11 bases line up with TRBD1. CDR3 loop: CASSLIRRDRGYEQYF. The DNA for the CDR3 is TGTGCCAGCAGTTTAATCCGCCGGGACAGGGGGTACGAGCAGTACTTC.